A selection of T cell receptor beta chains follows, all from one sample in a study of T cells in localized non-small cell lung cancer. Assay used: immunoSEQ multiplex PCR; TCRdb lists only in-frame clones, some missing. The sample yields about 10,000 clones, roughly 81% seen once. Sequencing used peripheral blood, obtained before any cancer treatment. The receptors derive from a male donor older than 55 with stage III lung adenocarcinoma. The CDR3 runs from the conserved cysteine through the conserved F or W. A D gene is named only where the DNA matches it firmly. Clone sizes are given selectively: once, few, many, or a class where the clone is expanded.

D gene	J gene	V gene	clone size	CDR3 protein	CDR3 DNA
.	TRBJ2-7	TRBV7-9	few	CASSSSGDPTYEQYF	TGTGCCAGCAGCTCCTCGGGGGATCCTACCTACGAGCAGTACTTC
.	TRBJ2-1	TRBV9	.	CASSTPPGLYNEQFF	TGTGCCAGCAGCACTCCTCCGGGACTCTACAATGAGCAGTTCTTC
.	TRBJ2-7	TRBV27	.	CASALGDKAFEVNEQYF	TGTGCCAGCGCTTTGGGGGACAAGGCCTTCGAAGTGAACGAGCAGTACTTC
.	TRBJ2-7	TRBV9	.	CASSVGGADAYEQYF	TGTGCCAGCAGCGTAGGCGGCGCGGATGCCTACGAGCAGTACTTC
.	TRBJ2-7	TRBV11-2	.	CASSFAAAYSYEQYF	TGTGCCAGCAGCTTCGCAGCTGCTTACTCCTACGAGCAGTACTTC
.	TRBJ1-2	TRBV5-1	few	CASSGIALSGYTF	TGCGCCAGCAGCGGGATAGCGTTGTCGGGCTACACCTTC
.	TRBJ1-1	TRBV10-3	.	CAISHPGRGGTEAFF	TGTGCCATCAGTCACCCCGGCAGGGGTGGGACTGAAGCTTTCTTT
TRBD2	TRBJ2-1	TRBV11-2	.	CASSLRLAGASEQFF	TGTGCCAGCAGCTTGCGACTAGCGGGGGCTTCGGAGCAGTTCTTC
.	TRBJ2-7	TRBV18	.	CASSPTGYLYEQYF	TGTGCCAGCTCACCGACCGGTTACCTCTACGAGCAGTACTTC
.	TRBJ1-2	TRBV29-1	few	CSVGGSLENGYTF	TGCAGCGTTGGAGGGAGTTTGGAAAATGGCTACACCTTC
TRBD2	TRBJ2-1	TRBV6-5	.	CASSYSIGLAGNEQFF	TGTGCCAGCAGTTACTCGATAGGCCTAGCGGGGAATGAGCAGTTCTTC
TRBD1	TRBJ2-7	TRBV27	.	CASSPSTGGINEQYF	TGTGCCAGTTCCCCATCGACAGGGGGCATCAACGAGCAGTACTTC
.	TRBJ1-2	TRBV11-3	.	CASSLDGYGYTF	TGTGCCAGCAGCTTAGACGGATATGGCTACACCTTC
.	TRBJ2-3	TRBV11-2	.	CASSLIRTDTQYF	TGTGCCAGCAGCTTAATCCGAACAGATACGCAGTATTTT
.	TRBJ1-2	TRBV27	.	CASSLSLGNYGYTF	TGTGCCAGCAGTTTATCACTGGGTAACTATGGCTACACCTTC
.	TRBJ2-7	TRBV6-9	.	CASSYGPSYEQYF	TGTGCCAGCAGTTACGGACCTTCCTACGAGCAGTACTTC
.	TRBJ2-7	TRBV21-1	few	CASSKGQGRPDEQYF	TGTGCCAGCAGCAAAGGACAGGGAAGGCCCGACGAGCAGTACTTC
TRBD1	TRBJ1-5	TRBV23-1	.	CAKLRPGQGCLGNQPQHF	TGCGCCAAACTTCGACCGGGACAGGGGTGTTTGGGCAATCAGCCCCAGCATTTT
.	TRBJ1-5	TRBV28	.	CASRRVGDQPQHF	TGTGCCAGCAGAAGGGTTGGGGATCAGCCCCAGCATTTT
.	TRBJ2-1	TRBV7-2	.	CASSPEGGPGEQFF	TGTGCCAGCAGCCCAGAGGGGGGACCGGGGGAGCAGTTCTTC
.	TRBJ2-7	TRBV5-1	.	CASSLNGLGSSYEQYF	TGCGCCAGCAGCTTGAATGGGTTAGGCAGCTCCTACGAGCAGTACTTC
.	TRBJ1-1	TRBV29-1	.	CSVEEQGGTEAFF	TGCAGCGTTGAAGAACAGGGTGGGACTGAAGCTTTCTTT
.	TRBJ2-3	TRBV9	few	CASSVGRGTDTQYF	TGTGCCAGCAGCGTAGGCAGGGGCACAGATACGCAGTATTTT
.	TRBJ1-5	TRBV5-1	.	CASSLGQINQPQHF	TGCGCCAGCAGCTTGGGGCAGATCAATCAGCCCCAGCATTTT
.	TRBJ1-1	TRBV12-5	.	CASGLVLFPGQPGLSAEAFF	TGTGCTAGTGGTTTGGTACTCTTTCCAGGACAGCCCGGGTTAAGCGCTGAAGCTTTCTTT
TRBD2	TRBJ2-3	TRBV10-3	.	CAISEEGLGTSSSDTQYF	TGTGCCATCAGTGAAGAGGGACTGGGGACTAGCAGCTCAGATACGCAGTATTTT
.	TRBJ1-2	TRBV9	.	CASSVGNRANYGYTF	TGTGCCAGCAGCGTAGGTAACAGGGCAAACTATGGCTACACCTTC
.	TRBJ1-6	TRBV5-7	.	CASSLGQPYNSPLHF	TGTGCCAGCAGCTTGGGGCAGCCCTATAATTCACCCCTCCACTTT
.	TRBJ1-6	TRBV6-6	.	CASLTAQNSPLHF	TGTGCCAGCCTCACCGCCCAGAATTCACCCCTCCACTTT
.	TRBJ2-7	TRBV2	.	CASSVDSGSPYEQYF	TGTGCCAGCAGTGTCGACAGCGGGTCGCCCTACGAGCAGTACTTC